The 23 T cell receptor beta chains in this list originate from one sample, sequenced in a study of OX40 agonist ivuxolimab in advanced cancers. Here immunoSEQ multiplex PCR was the method, and the copy in TCRdb shows in-frame clones only, minus some. This table holds around 43,000 clones, less than 90% found once. The sample was CD4+ or CD8+ T cells sorted from blood, taken in a trial of the OX40 agonist ivuxolimab. The source is an adult with an advanced solid tumor such as melanoma, head and neck, liver or kidney cancer.

Relative to its sample, this clone is large. The CDR3 sequence is CASSKEGRAVFF. CDR3 in DNA: TGTGCCAGCAGCAAAGAGGGTCGGGCGGTGTTCTTC. This chain joins TRBV11-2 and TRBJ2-1; possibly TRBD2 for D (5 bases). V was trimmed by 5 bases and J by 15 bases, leaving 17 bases between them. Germline assignment: CDR1 SGHAT and CDR2 FQNNGV. This CDR3 contains 12 residues.

This chain uses TRBV4-3 with TRBJ2-1; 8 bases are shared with TRBD1. Trimming removed 0 bases from V and 4 bases from J; junction bases left unmatched: 11. From germline, CDR1 is LGHNA and CDR2 YSLEER. The CDR3 is 18 amino acids. CDR3 in DNA: TGCGCCAGCAGCCAAGAGTGGAGGTCAGGGGGCTTATACAATGAGCAGTTCTTC. This gives the protein CASSQEWRSGGLYNEQFF.

The chain recombines TRBV5-5 with TRBJ1-6; D is unclear. This CDR3 has 15 amino acids. V was cut by 4 bases and J by 8 bases, with 16 bases left in between. Germline V lookup: CDR1 SGHKS, CDR2 YYEKEE (reference sequence). In DNA, the CDR3 is TGTGCCAGCAGCCAGATGCATAATTTGTATTCACCCCTCCACTTT. Its translation: CASSQMHNLYSPLHF.

The rearrangement links TRBV27 to TRBJ2-1; TRBD1 agrees at 9 bases. The CDR3 runs 13 residues. V lost 3 bases, J lost 16 bases, and 10 bases stayed unmatched. The germline V gene encodes CDR1 MNHEY and CDR2 SMNVEV (reference sequence). CDR3 in DNA: TGTGCCAGCAGTTTTACCCGGACAGGGGTATACTTCTTC. Protein: CASSFTRTGVYFF.

J is TRBJ1-2 and V is TRBV9; 7 positions agree with TRBD1. The V gene's germline CDR1 is SGDLS and CDR2 YYNGEE. Trimming cost V 4 bases and J 8 bases; bases outside gene matches: 14. The CDR3 covers 15 residues. CDR3 amino acids: CASSPGDSPGYGYTF. The CDR3 bases are TGTGCCAGCAGCCCTGGGGACAGCCCCGGGTACGGCTACACCTTC.

This clone was seen more than once but under ten times. The CDR3 reads CASSWGSGELFF. CDR3 nucleotides: TGTGCCAGCAGCTGGGGCTCCGGGGAGCTGTTTTTT. The chain combines TRBV9 with TRBJ2-2; maybe TRBD1 (5 bases). This CDR3 contains 12 residues. Germline assignment: CDR1 SGDLS and CDR2 YYNGEE. The V gene lost 4 bases and the J gene lost 6 bases, with 7 bases spanning the gap.

V and J are TRBV27 and TRBJ1-1, with 9 positions matching TRBD1. J was trimmed by 4 bases and V by 4 bases; bases with no gene match: 7. Germline CDR1 is MNHEY and CDR2 is SMNVEV (reference sequence). The CDR3 spans 15 residues. The CDR3 DNA sequence: TGTGCCAGCAGTTACAGGACAGGGGTTGGCACTGAAGCTTTCTTT. Amino acids: CASSYRTGVGTEAFF.

The gene calls are TRBV28 and TRBJ2-5; the match to TRBD2 covers 9 bases. CDR3 length: 17 residues. Germline V gene sequence: CDR1 MDHEN, CDR2 SYDVKM. J lost 4 bases, V lost 5 bases, and 14 bases had no gene match. CDR3 loop: CASSLSSIAGAGETQYF. CDR3 sequence (DNA): TGTGCCAGCAGTCTGTCCTCCATAGCGGGAGCGGGAGAGACCCAGTACTTC.

V gene TRBV2 combines with J gene TRBJ2-3, with D uncertain. Germline assignment: CDR1 SNHLY and CDR2 FYNNEI. This CDR3 comprises 14 residues. Trimming stripped 6 bases from V and 4 bases from J, with 14 bases between. The CDR3 is CASSDTLDPDTQYF. The CDR3 region has the DNA TGTGCCAGCAGCGATACCCTAGACCCAGATACGCAGTATTTT.

This clone is a singleton in its sample. The chain combines TRBV5-1 with TRBJ2-7, with D hard to call. The germline gives CDR1 SGHRS, CDR2 YFSETQ. V was trimmed by 6 bases and J by 0 bases, leaving 16 bases between them. This CDR3 spans 15 amino acids. CDR3 sequence reads: CASKIGRAYSYEQYF. DNA for the CDR3: TGCGCCAGCAAGATAGGTAGGGCTTACTCCTACGAGCAGTACTTC.

J is TRBJ2-7 and V is TRBV2; 10 nucleotides agree with TRBD2. There are 15 residues in the CDR3. V lost 3 bases to trimming and J lost 2 bases; unmatched junction nucleotides: 4. Germline V gene data show CDR1 as SNHLY and CDR2 as FYNNEI. DNA for the CDR3: TGTGCCAGCAGTGATAGCCTAGCGGGAGCCTACGAGCAGTACTTC. This translates into CASSDSLAGAYEQYF.

The J gene is TRBJ2-7, the V gene TRBV5-1, with D tentatively TRBD1 or TRBD2 (6 bases each). This CDR3 is 12 amino acids long. Germline loops: CDR1 SGHRS, CDR2 YFSETQ. Trimming took 0 bases from V and 6 from J, leaving 7 bases between them. The CDR3 here is CASSLEGGEQYF. The CDR3 DNA sequence: TGCGCCAGCAGCTTGGAGGGGGGCGAGCAGTACTTC.

This chain uses TRBV2 with TRBJ1-6; unclear D gene. Germline assignment: CDR1 SNHLY and CDR2 FYNNEI. This CDR3 contains 13 residues. The ends were cut back, 8 bases at V and 9 bases at J, with 14 bases in the middle. This CDR3 reads CASGEEGGSPLHF. The DNA for the CDR3 is TGTGCCAGCGGGGAGGAGGGTGGTTCACCCCTCCACTTT.

Sample share makes this clone medium-sized (0.01 to 0.1%). The chain is built from TRBV5-6 and TRBJ1-1; tentative D call: TRBD1 (6 bases). In germline, CDR1 is SGHDT, CDR2 YYEEEE. The CDR3 spans 14 residues. V lost 5 bases and J lost 2, with 13 bases in between. CDR3 loop: CASRPGVGNTEAFF. CDR3 DNA sequence: TGTGCCAGCAGACCAGGGGTTGGAAACACTGAAGCTTTCTTT.

The chain uses TRBV4-3 and TRBJ2-3; maybe TRBD1 (5 bases). Germline V CDR1 and CDR2: LGHNA, YSLEER. The CDR3 has 15 residues. V was cut by 2 bases and J by 2 bases, with 11 bases left in between. This CDR3 is CASSQNTGFTDTQYF. The CDR3 DNA follows: TGCGCCAGCAGCCAAAATACAGGTTTCACAGATACGCAGTATTTT.

The chain is built from TRBV9 and TRBJ2-5, with TRBD2 as a possible D gene (7 bases). Germline values: CDR1 SGDLS, CDR2 YYNGEE. V gave up 3 bases and J gave up 5 bases, with 23 bases separating them. The CDR3 totals 17 residues. CDR3: CASSADGGPWGGETQYF. As DNA, the CDR3 is TGTGCCAGCAGCGCAGACGGGGGGCCGTGGGGAGGGGAGACCCAGTACTTC.

The V and J genes are TRBV11-2 and TRBJ2-1; 11 bases are shared with TRBD2. V lost 6 bases to trimming and J lost 0 bases; unmatched junction nucleotides: 1. The CDR3 sequence is 15 residues long. Germline V CDR1 and CDR2: SGHAT, FQNNGV. CDR3 coding DNA: TGTGCCAGCAGTACTAGCGGGAGCTCCTACAATGAGCAGTTCTTC. This gives the protein CASSTSGSSYNEQFF.

V is TRBV14 and J is TRBJ2-5, with D uncertain. The germline V and J ends were trimmed by 2 bases and 3 bases, with 10 bases remaining between them. The CDR3 totals 14 residues. The germline gives CDR1 SGHDN, CDR2 FVKESK. CDR3 residues: CASSQYGPKETQYF. CDR3 coding DNA: TGTGCCAGCAGCCAATACGGGCCGAAAGAGACCCAGTACTTC. Looking up the rest from reference TRBV14 and TRBJ2-5 gives the full variable domain: EAGVTQFPSHSVIEKGQTVTLRCDPISGHDNLYWYRRVMGKEIKFLLHFVKESKQDESGMPNNRFLAERTGGTYSTLKVQPAELEDSGVYFCASSQYGPKETQYFGPGTRLLVL.

The chain is built from TRBV4-1 and TRBJ2-5; 10 bases line up with TRBD2. The J segment lost 1 base and the V segment lost 3 bases, leaving 5 bases of the junction unmatched. The CDR3 covers 16 residues. CDR1 is MGHRA and CDR2 is YSYEKL in the germline V gene. In DNA form, the CDR3 reads TGCGCCAGCAGCCACCGACTAGCGGGTGGCCAAGAGACCCAGTACTTC. It is translated as CASSHRLAGGQETQYF.

The chain carries TRBV27 and TRBJ2-2; D remains ambiguous. V lost 5 bases and J lost 0, with 16 bases in between. Germline assignment: CDR1 MNHEY and CDR2 SMNVEV (reference sequence). This CDR3 has 17 residues. The CDR3: CASSPLRAAANTGELFF. CDR3 nucleotide sequence: TGTGCCAGCAGTCCCCTTAGAGCAGCCGCGAACACCGGGGAGCTGTTTTTT.

The chain couples TRBV7-9 to TRBJ2-3; TRBD2 aligns across 12 bases. CDR3 length: 16 amino acids. CDR1 SEHNR and CDR2 FQNEAQ come from the germline V gene (reference sequence). The V and J ends lost 4 bases and 7 bases, in that order; junction bases with no gene match: 9. DNA for the CDR3: TGTGCCAGCAGCTCCCTGGCTAGCGGGAGGGGTTATACGCAGTATTTT. This gives the protein CASSSLASGRGYTQYF.

The CDR3 loop is CASSLAPALSSYEQYF. CDR3 nucleotide sequence: TGTGCCAGCAGCTTAGCTCCGGCGTTGAGCTCCTACGAGCAGTACTTC. The chain joins TRBV7-2 to TRBJ2-7; D remains ambiguous. The CDR3 runs to 16 residues. Per the germline V gene, CDR1 is SGHTA and CDR2 is FQGNSA. The germline V and J ends were trimmed by 0 bases and 0 bases, with 12 bases remaining between them.

This sequence joins TRBV7-6 and TRBJ2-5; the D gene could be TRBD1 or TRBD2 (6 bases each). With 6 bases removed from V and 5 bases from J, the gap between germline ends came to 19 bases. The CDR3 has 15 amino acids. Per the germline V gene, CDR1 is SGHVS and CDR2 is FNYEAQ. The CDR3 loop is CASSWWGALGETQYF. CDR3 DNA: TGTGCCAGCAGTTGGTGGGGGGCCCTCGGGGAGACCCAGTACTTC. Variable domain in full (rest from reference TRBV7-6 and TRBJ2-5): GAGVSQSPRYKVTKRGQDVALRCDPISGHVSLYWYRQALGQGPEFLTYFNYEAQQDKSGLPNDRFSAERPEGSISTLTIQRTEQRDSAMYRCASSWWGALGETQYFGPGTRLLVL.